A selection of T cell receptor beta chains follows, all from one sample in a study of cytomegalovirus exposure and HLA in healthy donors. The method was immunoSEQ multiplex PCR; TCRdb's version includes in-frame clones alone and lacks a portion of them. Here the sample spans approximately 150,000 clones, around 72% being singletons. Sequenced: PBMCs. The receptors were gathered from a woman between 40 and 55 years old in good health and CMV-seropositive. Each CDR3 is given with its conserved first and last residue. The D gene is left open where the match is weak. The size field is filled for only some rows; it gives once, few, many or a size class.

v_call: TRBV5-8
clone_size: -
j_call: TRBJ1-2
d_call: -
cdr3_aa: CASSFRGRGYTF
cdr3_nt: TGTGCCAGCAGCTTTCGAGGTCGAGGCTACACCTTC

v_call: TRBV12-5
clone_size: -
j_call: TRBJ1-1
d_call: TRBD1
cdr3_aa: CASGSTSAGQGVPEAFF
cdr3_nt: TGTGCTAGTGGTTCGACTAGTGCGGGACAGGGGGTACCTGAAGCTTTCTTT

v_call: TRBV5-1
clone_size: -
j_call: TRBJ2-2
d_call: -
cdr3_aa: CASGQNANTGELFF
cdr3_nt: TGCGCCAGCGGGCAGAACGCGAACACCGGGGAGCTGTTTTTT

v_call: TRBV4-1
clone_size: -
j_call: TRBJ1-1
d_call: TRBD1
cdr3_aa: CASSQVAGGNTEAFF
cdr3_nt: TGCGCCAGCAGCCAAGTCGCAGGGGGGAACACTGAAGCTTTCTTT

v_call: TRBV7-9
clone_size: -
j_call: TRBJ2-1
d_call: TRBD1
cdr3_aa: CASSLTQGNEQFF
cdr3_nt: TGTGCCAGCAGCTTAACACAGGGGAATGAGCAGTTCTTC

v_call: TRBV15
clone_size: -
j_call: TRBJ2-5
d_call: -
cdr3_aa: CATSSPRVGETQYF
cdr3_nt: TGTGCCACCAGCAGCCCCAGGGTTGGGGAGACCCAGTACTTC

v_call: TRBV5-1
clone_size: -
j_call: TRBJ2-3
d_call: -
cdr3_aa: CASSLPVAVTDTQYF
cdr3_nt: TGCGCCAGCAGCTTACCCGTAGCGGTCACAGATACGCAGTATTTT

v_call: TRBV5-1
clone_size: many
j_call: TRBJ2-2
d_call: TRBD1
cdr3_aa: CASSLATGGWTGELFF
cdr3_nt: TGCGCCAGCAGCTTGGCCACAGGGGGCTGGACCGGGGAGCTGTTTTTT

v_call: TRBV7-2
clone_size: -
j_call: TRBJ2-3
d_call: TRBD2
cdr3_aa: CASSFRGGGLDTQYF
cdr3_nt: TGTGCCAGCAGCTTCCGGGGGGGCGGTTTAGATACGCAGTATTTT

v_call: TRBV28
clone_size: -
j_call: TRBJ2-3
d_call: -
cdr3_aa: CASSLGTTDTQYF
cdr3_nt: TGTGCCAGCTCACTAGGTACCACAGATACGCAGTATTTT